This entry lists 27 T cell receptor beta chains sequenced from one sample in a study of blood T cell repertoires in COVID-19 (TCRdb year 2020). Libraries were built with the immunoSEQ multiplex PCR assay. Held by TCRdb, this immuneACCESS table contains in-frame sequences only and omits some clones. Under half of the omission traces to an unresolved V gene where checked; the cause of the rest is unknown. A total of roughly 68,000 clones appear in this sample, more than 65% of them only once. Of the sample, approximately 10% falls within the top ten clones. Specimen: peripheral blood. The receptors come from a woman aged 45-59 years with acute or convalescent COVID-19.

CDR3 coding DNA: TGTGCCAGCACCCCCGCGTTGGGAGTCGGCGCTTTCTTT. As protein: CASTPALGVGAFF. V and J are TRBV12-3 or TRBV12-4 and TRBJ1-1; D ambiguous. CDR3 length equals 13 residues. The V gene lost 7 bases and the J gene lost 11 bases, with 20 bases spanning the gap.

In regard to this clone: A junction end diverges from the germline sequence, so it may reflect a read error. Here the CDR3 DNA reads TGCACTAGTGGGAGTGAGCAGTTCTTC. Protein product: CTSGSEQFF. The chain carries TRBV2 and TRBJ2-1; the D gene is possibly TRBD2 (5 bases). Per germline, CDR1 SNHLY and CDR2 FYNNEI. The length of the CDR3 is 9 residues.

The count of this clone is one. J is TRBJ1-2 and V is TRBV14; 9 nucleotides align to TRBD1. The V and J ends lost 1 base and 8 bases, in that order; junction bases with no gene match: 8. This CDR3 has 15 residues. CDR1 is SGHDN, CDR2 FVKESK, per germline. The CDR3 region has the DNA TGTGCCAGCAGCCAAGTGGCCCGGACAGGGGCCGGCTACACCTTC. Amino acids: CASSQVARTGAGYTF.

The chain combines TRBV7-2 with TRBJ1-2; D possibly corresponds to TRBD1 (5 bases). The V gene's germline CDR1 is SGHTA and CDR2 FQGNSA. V gave up 2 bases and J gave up 4 bases, with 17 bases separating them. This CDR3 comprises 16 residues. The CDR3 region has the DNA TGTGCCAGCAGCTTACGGGGGGGAGGGGAGGCCTATGGCTACACCTTC. Residues: CASSLRGGGEAYGYTF.

The chain couples TRBV15 to TRBJ1-5; D gene uncertain. The V end was cut by 0 bases, the J end by 3 bases, with 9 bases between. The CDR3 is made up of 15 amino acids. Germline lookup yields CDR1 LNHNV and CDR2 YYDKDF (reference sequence). The CDR3 DNA follows: TGTGCCACCAGCAGAGATGGGGAGATCAATCAGCCCCAGCATTTT. It codes for CATSRDGEINQPQHF.

This rearrangement joins TRBV7-9 to TRBJ1-5; 10 bases map to TRBD1. Germline trimming cut 5 bases from V and 3 bases from J; bases unmatched to any gene: 4. This CDR3 is 15 amino acids long. Germline lookup yields CDR1 SEHNR and CDR2 FQNEAQ (reference sequence). CDR3 in DNA: TGTGCCAGCAGCCCGGGACAGGGGATCAATCAGCCCCAGCATTTT. Amino acid sequence: CASSPGQGINQPQHF. The variable domain in full, with the rest retrieved from reference TRBV7-9 and TRBJ1-5, is DTGVSQNPRHKITKRGQNVTFRCDPISEHNRLYWYRQTLGQGPEFLTYFQNEAQLEKSRLLSDRFSAERPKGSFSTLEIQRTEQGDSAMYLCASSPGQGINQPQHFGDGTRLSIL.

This clone was detected a few times. The chain carries TRBV4-1 and TRBJ1-2; 7 nucleotides match TRBD1. In germline, CDR1 is MGHRA, CDR2 YSYEKL. The CDR3 consists of 16 residues. V dropped 0 bases and J dropped 2; count of bases not matched to a gene: 6. CDR3 in DNA: TGCGCCAGCAGCCAAGATCGTCCAGGGGGGAACTATGGCTACACCTTC. Its translation is CASSQDRPGGNYGYTF.

V is TRBV7-2 and J is TRBJ2-5, with no clear D. Germline V lookup: CDR1 SGHTA, CDR2 FQGNSA. This CDR3 has 14 residues. V gave up 7 bases and J gave up 2 bases, with 14 bases separating them. The CDR3 DNA reads TGTGCCAGCACTTCCACGGTGAGGCAAGAGACCCAGTACTTC. Its translation is CASTSTVRQETQYF.

The V and J genes are TRBV4-3 and TRBJ2-7; a weak D match, TRBD1 (5 bases). In germline, CDR1 is LGHNA, CDR2 YSLEER. V was pared by 4 bases and J by 0 bases, with 13 bases between. This CDR3 is built from 15 residues. The CDR3 bases are TGCGCCAGCAGCCCCCAGGGAAGAAACTCCTACGAGCAGTACTTC. It specifies CASSPQGRNSYEQYF.

The gene calls are TRBV18 and TRBJ2-1; 8 bases fit TRBD2. Looked up from germline, CDR1 is KGHSH and CDR2 is LQKENI. The V gene end was trimmed by 6 bases and the J gene end by 8 bases; junction bases not matched to a gene: 9. The CDR3 runs 14 residues. Here the CDR3 DNA reads TGTGCCAGCTCCCCAGGACTAGCTTCTGATGAGCAGTTCTTC. As protein: CASSPGLASDEQFF.

This chain uses TRBV7-2 with TRBJ2-1, with 8 bases matching TRBD2. This CDR3 comprises 15 residues. V was pared by 4 bases and J by 0 bases, with 2 bases of the junction left unmatched. Germline CDR1 and CDR2: SGHTA and FQGNSA. As DNA, the CDR3 is TGTGCCAGCAGCTCCACTAGCGGCTCCTACAATGAGCAGTTCTTC. Translation gives CASSSTSGSYNEQFF.

This rearrangement joins TRBV12-1 to TRBJ1-2; the tabulated D call, TRBD1, remains unverified against the DNA. TRBV12-1 is a pseudogene. The CDR3 is 14 amino acids. DNA for the CDR3: TGTGCCAGCAGCTGTGACAGGGAAGTACATGGCTACACCTTC. This gives the protein CASSCDREVHGYTF.

V and J are TRBV27 and TRBJ2-3; maybe TRBD2 (5 bases). CDR3 length: 14 residues. V was pared by 6 bases and J by 2 bases, with 12 bases between. Per germline, CDR1 MNHEY and CDR2 SMNVEV (reference sequence). The CDR3, as DNA: TGTGCCAGCAGAACGGGATTAGCCACAGATACGCAGTATTTT. It translates to CASRTGLATDTQYF.

The chain uses TRBV11-2 and TRBJ2-1; the D gene is possibly TRBD2 (6 bases). This CDR3 comprises 14 residues. Germline CDR1 SGHAT, CDR2 FQNNGV. Trimming left V 8 bases short and J 2 bases short, with 13 bases between. Here the CDR3 DNA reads TGTGCCAGCGCCCTGGCGGGACCCTACAATGAGCAGTTCTTC. Its protein is CASALAGPYNEQFF.

This clone was seen only a few times. This chain uses TRBV2 with TRBJ1-1; 8 positions match TRBD1. The CDR3 extends over 17 amino acids. CDR1 and CDR2 (germline): SNHLY, FYNNEI. Trimming removed 7 bases from V and 0 bases from J; junction bases left unmatched: 13. The CDR3 nucleotides read TGTGCCAGCAATAAGGCGGCAGGGGGCCTTATGAACACTGAAGCTTTCTTT. This gives the protein CASNKAAGGLMNTEAFF. The variable domain in full, completed from reference TRBV2 and TRBJ1-1, reads EPEVTQTPSHQVTQMGQEVILRCVPISNHLYFYWYRQILGQKVEFLVSFYNNEISEKSEIFDDQFSVERPDGSNFTLKIRSTKLEDSAMYFCASNKAAGGLMNTEAFFGQGTRLTVV.

The gene calls are TRBV28 and TRBJ1-1; D might be TRBD1 (5 bases). This CDR3 is 15 amino acids long. Germline CDR1 and CDR2: MDHEN and SYDVKM. Trimming took off 2 bases at V and 5 bases at J, with 15 bases between the two ends. This CDR3 reads CASSLLQGTGTEAFF. The CDR3 DNA reads TGTGCCAGCAGTTTACTTCAGGGTACTGGGACTGAAGCTTTCTTT. The whole variable domain, remainder taken from reference TRBV28 and TRBJ1-1, is DVKVTQSSRYLVKRTGEKVFLECVQDMDHENMFWYRQDPGLGLRLIYFSYDVKMKEKGDIPEGYSVSREKKERFSLILESASTNQTSMYLCASSLLQGTGTEAFFGQGTRLTVV.

V is TRBV6-1 and J is TRBJ2-1, with 9 bases that match TRBD2. The CDR3 length is 17 residues. CDR1 is MNHNS and CDR2 is SASEGT in the germline V gene. The trim removed 0 bases at V and 6 bases at J, leaving 9 bases unmatched. The CDR3 nucleotides read TGTGCCAGCAGTGAAGCCTGGGTAGCGGGAGCGGGCAATGAGCAGTTCTTC. It encodes CASSEAWVAGAGNEQFF.

This clone was detected only a few times. CDR3 sequence: CASSFGSAQYNEQFF. The CDR3 nucleotides are TGTGCCAGCAGTTTTGGTAGCGCCCAGTACAATGAGCAGTTCTTC. The V call is TRBV28, the J call TRBJ2-1; weak D call: TRBD2 (5 bases). CDR3 length equals 15 residues. Germline assignment: CDR1 MDHEN and CDR2 SYDVKM. V lost 3 bases and J 4 bases, leaving 13 bases between the germline ends.

The gene calls are TRBV6-6 and TRBJ2-7; 11 nucleotides align to TRBD2. Germline V gene lookup returns CDR1 MNHNY and CDR2 SVGAGI (reference sequence). This CDR3 is 15 amino acids long. The ends lost 6 bases at V and 2 bases at J; junction bases unmatched: 6. The CDR3 DNA follows: TGTGCCAGCAGCCTACTAGCGGGGGTAGCCTACGAGCAGTACTTC. Translated, it gives CASSLLAGVAYEQYF.

The V and J genes are TRBV7-8 and TRBJ1-1; 9 nucleotides line up with TRBD1. This CDR3 has 14 residues. Per the germline V gene, CDR1 is SGHVS and CDR2 is FQNEAQ. Trimming removed 5 bases from V and 6 bases from J; junction bases left unmatched: 7. The CDR3 loop reads CASSAEQGAAEAFF. The CDR3 nucleotides are TGTGCCAGCAGCGCGGAACAGGGGGCCGCTGAAGCTTTCTTT.

The chain couples TRBV7-8 to TRBJ1-3; perhaps TRBD1 as D (5 bases). This CDR3 contains 14 residues. Germline-derived CDR1 and CDR2 are SGHVS and FQNEAQ. V lost 0 bases and J 3 bases, leaving 6 bases between the germline ends. The CDR3 sequence is CASSLAGLGNTIYF. CDR3 sequence (DNA): TGTGCCAGCAGCTTAGCGGGGCTTGGAAACACCATATATTTT.

The chain couples TRBV5-4 to TRBJ2-1, with TRBD2 matching 7 bases. The CDR3 is 14 amino acids. The V gene's germline CDR1 is SGHNT and CDR2 YYREEE (reference sequence). J gave up 9 bases and V 2 bases, and 8 bases lay outside the gene matches. CDR3 amino acids: CASSFGAGEGEQFF. The CDR3 DNA reads TGTGCCAGCAGCTTTGGGGCGGGAGAGGGTGAGCAGTTCTTC.

CDR3 DNA sequence: TGTGCCAGTAGTACAGAACTGAGGAATGAGCAGTTCTTC. Protein: CASSTELRNEQFF. The rearrangement links TRBV19 to TRBJ2-1; no clear D. Germline CDR1 is LNHDA and CDR2 is SQIVND (reference sequence). V lost 4 bases, J lost 7 bases, and 11 bases lay in between. The CDR3 totals 13 residues.

The V and J genes are TRBV9 and TRBJ2-5; a weak D match, TRBD2 (5 bases). V was pared by 2 bases and J by 0 bases, with 8 bases between. CDR3 length: 14 amino acids. CDR1 and CDR2 from the germline V gene are SGDLS and YYNGEE. The CDR3 DNA reads as TGTGCCAGCAGCGTCGACGGGAACCAAGAGACCCAGTACTTC. Protein: CASSVDGNQETQYF.

V usage is TRBV29-1 and J usage is TRBJ1-2, with 7 bases identical to TRBD1. J was trimmed by 8 bases and V by 2 bases; bases with no gene match: 8. Germline V lookup: CDR1 SQVTM, CDR2 ANQGSEA. The CDR3 is 13 residues long. CDR3: CSVEKGGADGYTF. CDR3 DNA: TGCAGCGTTGAAAAAGGGGGCGCCGACGGCTACACCTTC.

This clone was seen more than once but under ten times. The chain has TRBV18 and TRBJ2-5, with 10 bases aligning to TRBD2. CDR1 is KGHSH, CDR2 LQKENI, per germline. V gave up 2 bases and J gave up 3 bases; unmatched junction bases: 6. This CDR3 contains 16 residues. CDR3 sequence: CASSPIQAGGKETQYF. In DNA, the CDR3 is TGTGCCAGCTCACCAATCCAAGCGGGAGGGAAAGAGACCCAGTACTTC.

The chain joins TRBV5-8 to TRBJ1-5; no firm D call. The CDR3 length is 13 residues. V lost 3 bases, J lost 2 bases, and 6 bases lay in between. In germline, CDR1 is SGHTS, CDR2 YDEGEE. DNA of the CDR3: TGTGCCAGCAGCTCCTTCGGCAATCAGCCCCAGCATTTT. Its translation is CASSSFGNQPQHF. The entire variable domain, with the rest obtained from reference TRBV5-8 and TRBJ1-5, is as follows: EAGVTQSPTHLIKTRGQQATLRCSPISGHTSVYWYQQALGLGLQFLLWYDEGEERNRGNFPPRFSGRQFPNYSSELNVNALELEDSALYLCASSSFGNQPQHFGDGTRLSIL.